This T cell receptor (beta chain) emerged from a study of identical twins. Note on this clonotype: The target antigen is unknown.

Points from the study as a whole: Memory repertoires showed no such pattern, whereas abundant cord blood beta clonotypes carried fewer insertions. Twins showed weaker excess sharing in their beta out-of-frame sequences.

Trimming cost V 4 bases and J 1 base, with 9 bases left between them. This CDR3 has 14 residues. Germline values: CDR1 SEHNR, CDR2 FQNEAQ (reference sequence). TCRdb reprocessed the 5' RACE reads via MiXCR and lists one record per CDR3 protein. The sample lists some 230,000 distinct CDR3 sequences, about 6.7% seen once, with 13% to 15% in the top ten. These same data were also listed under a study on T cells expressing NK-cell markers. That study adds: In sorted CD3+CD56+NKG2C+, CD3+CD56+NKG2C- and CD3+CD56-NKG2C+ T cells, TCR beta repertoires were obtained.

The specimen sequenced was CD8+ T cells sorted from blood. This clonotype originated in a woman younger than 35 in good health. The chain recombines TRBV7-9 with TRBJ2-3; possibly TRBD1 or TRBD2 for D (5 bases each). The CDR3 nucleotides read TGTGCCAGCAGCTCTCGGGACGGCACAGATACGCAGTATTTT. Residues: CASSSRDGTDTQYF.